A single count supports the clone carrying this T cell receptor beta chain. As yet, its antigen is unknown. Germline and junction disagree at one end, which may indicate a read error. Presence of unique molecular identifiers characterized the TCR beta cDNA libraries. The source material, about 0.9 to 10 million T cells, gave rise to 500,000 or so cDNA molecules. TCRdb fed the PCR reads into MiXCR, producing one record per CDR3 protein. The sample shows roughly 870,000 distinct CDR3 sequences, approximately 53% of them seen only once. This specimen belongs to a study of post-analysis software for immune sequencing data. At the level of the study: Recorded subtypes: relapsing-remitting, secondary progressive, progressive-relapsing; some patients unannotated. General observations from the study: Multiple sclerosis patients had significantly lower normalized Chao1 diversity than controls. Five TRBV segments, including TRBV5-6, TRBV5-1 and TRBV20-1, were more frequent in patients than controls. By F measure, samples from a shared preparation batch strongly co-clustered.

CDR3 size: 14 residues. Sequencing was performed on blood. This sequence joins TRBV12-3 or TRBV12-4 and TRBJ2-7; D is perhaps TRBD2 (6 bases). The clonotype comes from a girl under 18 with multiple sclerosis. CDR3 coding DNA: TGTGCCAGCAGTTGGTTGGGGAGGACCTACGGGCAGTACTTC. This codes for CASSWLGRTYGQYF.